This TCR beta chain came from a study of blood T cell repertoires in COVID-19. The wider study: The United States, Italy and Spain supplied acute and convalescent COVID-19 samples. In each case, the material was cDNA or gDNA derived from T cells, B-cell-depleted T cells, or PBMCs.

Authors' analysis steps: By means of reference gene primer amplification, nucleated cell counts were estimated. The protocol was immunoSEQ multiplex PCR, while the TCRdb copy is restricted to in-frame clones and leaves out a portion. Clonal size and the V and J genes are those of that table, whereas D and trimming came from the DNA. The repertoire includes approximately 200,000 clones, about 87% of them detected once, and approximately 6.2% sits in the top ten. The CDR3 has 16 residues. CDR1 is SGHNT, CDR2 YYREEE, per germline (reference sequence). Germline trimming cut 0 bases from V and 4 bases from J; bases unmatched to any gene: 3.

The rearrangement links TRBV5-4 to TRBJ2-1, with TRBD1 matching 11 bases. Material for sequencing was peripheral blood. The receptor comes from a man in his sixties who had recovered from COVID-19. The DNA of the CDR3 is TGTGCCAGCAGCTTGGCCGGGACAGGGGGATACAATGAGCAGTTCTTC. Amino acids: CASSLAGTGGYNEQFF.